This TCR beta chain was found in a study of T cell responses to AZD1222 COVID-19 vaccine. Germline V CDR1 and CDR2: MNHEY, SVGAGI. Trimming took 5 bases from V and 1 from J, leaving 14 bases between them. CDR3 length: 15 amino acids. Generated by immunoSEQ multiplex PCR, the TCRdb table keeps only in-frame clones and is missing some. Seen here are about 170,000 clones, more than 90% observed once, and the top ten hold over 1.5%. This TCR was sampled from an adult in good health. Sample: peripheral blood, taken on day 0 of AZD1222 vaccination. The chain is built from TRBV6-5 and TRBJ1-1; D may be TRBD1 (6 bases). The DNA for the CDR3 is TGTGCCAGCAGTCGCCAGGGACACTCGAACACTGAAGCTTTCTTT. Amino acids: CASSRQGHSNTEAFF.